This is a list of T cell receptor beta chains from one sample in a study of control samples from healthy donors and cancer patients. Clones were sequenced by immunoSEQ multiplex PCR, and TCRdb holds only the in-frame ones, with some missing. The profile shows about 49,000 clones, 65% to 90% of them singletons. The sequenced material came from PBMCs. All receptors come from a woman aged 50 to 60 with lung cancer. Both conserved end residues are part of each CDR3. A D gene is named only where the DNA matches it firmly. Where a row states a size, it is once, few, many or the class of an expanded clone; other rows omit it.

J,D,V,size,DNA,CDR3
TRBJ1-1,.,TRBV7-2,.,TGTGCCAGCAGCTTAGGAATGTCGAACACTGAAGCTTTCTTT,CASSLGMSNTEAFF
TRBJ1-1,.,TRBV6-2/TRBV6-3,.,TGTGCCAGCAGTGACGGGGGTGAAGCTTTCTTT,CASSDGGEAFF
TRBJ2-1,TRBD2,TRBV27,.,TGTGCCAGCAGCGAAGCGGGGGGCACAAATGAGCAGTTCTTC,CASSEAGGTNEQFF
TRBJ1-3,.,TRBV11-3,once,TGTGCCAGCAGCTCGCGGACGGACTCTGGAAACACCATATATTTT,CASSSRTDSGNTIYF
TRBJ1-2,TRBD1,TRBV6-6,.,TGTGCCAGCAGTTTACAGGGGACTAACTATGGCTACACCTTC,CASSLQGTNYGYTF
TRBJ1-1,.,TRBV9,.,TGTGCCAGCAGCGTCGGCAGGGCAGGGCCTGAAGCTTTCTTT,CASSVGRAGPEAFF
TRBJ1-6,.,TRBV12-5,.,TGTGCTAGTGTTCTTGGGGGGGCCTCACCCCTCCACTTT,CASVLGGASPLHF
TRBJ2-5,TRBD1,TRBV19,.,TGTGCCAGTAGTATACCCAGGGGGCTGAAGGAGACCCAGTACTTC,CASSIPRGLKETQYF
TRBJ1-1,.,TRBV27,.,TGTGCCAGCAGTTTAGTCCAGGGCTACACTGAAGCTTTCTTT,CASSLVQGYTEAFF
TRBJ1-2,TRBD1,TRBV11-3,.,TGTGCCAGCAGCCTCAGACAGGGGGACTATGGCTACACCTTC,CASSLRQGDYGYTF
TRBJ2-5,.,TRBV5-1,.,TGCGCCAGCAGCTCCGTCCTGGACCGGAGGCTCCAAGAGACCCAGTACTTC,CASSSVLDRRLQETQYF
TRBJ2-3,.,TRBV29-1,.,TGCAGCGTTAAAAACCATTTGAACCCAGATACGCAGTATTTT,CSVKNHLNPDTQYF
TRBJ1-1,TRBD1,TRBV6-1,.,TGTGCCAGCAGTGAGGTTCTACAGGGGGGTGAAGCTTTCTTT,CASSEVLQGGEAFF
TRBJ1-1,.,TRBV5-1,.,TGCGCCAGCAGCTCGCCTAAGGGAGATGGCACTGAAGCTTTCTTT,CASSSPKGDGTEAFF
TRBJ1-6,.,TRBV4-3,.,TGCGCCAGCAGCCAGGGTTACAGTAATTCACCCCTCCACTTT,CASSQGYSNSPLHF
TRBJ1-5,.,TRBV23-1,once,TGCGCCAGCAGTCAACTGGCAGGGAAAGAAGGCAATCAGCCCCAGCATTTT,CASSQLAGKEGNQPQHF
TRBJ2-7,.,TRBV4-3,.,TGCGCCAGCAGCCAAGATTGGGGGACGGTGGCCTACGAGCAGTACTTC,CASSQDWGTVAYEQYF
TRBJ2-1,TRBD1,TRBV11-2,.,TGTGCCAGCAGCTCCGAACAGGGGTACTACAATGAGCAGTTCTTC,CASSSEQGYYNEQFF
TRBJ1-3,.,TRBV15,.,TGTGCCACCAGCAGGGACGTAGCAAGCTCTGGAAACACCATATATTTT,CATSRDVASSGNTIYF
TRBJ2-4,TRBD2,TRBV7-3,once,TGTGCCAGCAGCTTAACATCTCCTAGCGGGGCGTCGGGAAACATTCAGTACTTC,CASSLTSPSGASGNIQYF
TRBJ1-3,.,TRBV6-6,.,TGTGCCAGCAGTTCCTACGGAAACACCATATATTTT,CASSSYGNTIYF
TRBJ1-2,.,TRBV5-4,.,TGTGCCAGCAGCCTATGGACGGCGTCCTATGGCTACACCTTC,CASSLWTASYGYTF
TRBJ1-1,.,TRBV27,once,TGTGCCAGCAGTTCCTCCATACTCCCCGGGCCCACAACTGAAGCTTTCTTT,CASSSSILPGPTTEAFF
TRBJ1-4,.,TRBV6-5,.,TGTGCCAGCACGCGGGGGGCTAATGAAAAACTGTTTTTT,CASTRGANEKLFF
TRBJ2-1,TRBD1,TRBV28,.,TGTGCCAGCAGAGCCGGGACAGGCTATAGCTCCTACAATGAGCAGTTCTTC,CASRAGTGYSSYNEQFF
TRBJ2-1,.,TRBV7-9,.,TGTGCCAGCAGCGGGGTTTCTTTTATCCACAATGAGCAGTTCTTC,CASSGVSFIHNEQFF
TRBJ2-1,.,TRBV7-3,.,TGTGCCAGCAGCGTGGGACTTGGGAATGAGCAGTTCTTC,CASSVGLGNEQFF
TRBJ1-3,TRBD1,TRBV19,.,TGTGCCAGTAGCTGGCAGGGGGACTCTGGAAACACCATATATTTT,CASSWQGDSGNTIYF
TRBJ2-3,.,TRBV9,.,TGTGCCAGCAGCATCAGACTGGGCACAGATACGCAGTATTTT,CASSIRLGTDTQYF
TRBJ1-1,.,TRBV3-1/TRBV3-2,.,TGTGCCAGCAGCCTTTCGAACACTGAAGCTTTCTTT,CASSLSNTEAFF
TRBJ2-5,TRBD2,TRBV7-6,.,TGTGCCAGCAGCATAGGGGCGGGGGTCCAAGAGACCCAGTACTTC,CASSIGAGVQETQYF
TRBJ2-7,TRBD2,TRBV3-1/TRBV3-2,.,TGTGCCAGCAGCCCGATCGGGACACATCTTGCAGCGGGGGGGCTCTACGAGCAGTACTTC,CASSPIGTHLAAGGLYEQYF
TRBJ2-5,.,TRBV24-1,.,TGTGCCACCAGTGATTCTACCATCGGGGTAGGAGAGACCCAGTACTTC,CATSDSTIGVGETQYF
TRBJ1-3,TRBD1,TRBV6-6,.,TGTGCCAGCACCCTGGGACAGGCTGGAAACACCATATATTTT,CASTLGQAGNTIYF
TRBJ1-1,.,TRBV12-3/TRBV12-4,.,TGTGCCAGCAGTTTAGCCCCAACAGGGATGGCTTTCTTT,CASSLAPTGMAFF
TRBJ2-3,TRBD1,TRBV7-9,few,TGTGCCAGCAGCTTAAAAACCGACGGGACAGGGGGAACAGATACGCAGTATTTT,CASSLKTDGTGGTDTQYF
TRBJ1-2,.,TRBV6-5,.,TGTGCCAGCACCAGGACCTATGGCTACACCTTC,CASTRTYGYTF